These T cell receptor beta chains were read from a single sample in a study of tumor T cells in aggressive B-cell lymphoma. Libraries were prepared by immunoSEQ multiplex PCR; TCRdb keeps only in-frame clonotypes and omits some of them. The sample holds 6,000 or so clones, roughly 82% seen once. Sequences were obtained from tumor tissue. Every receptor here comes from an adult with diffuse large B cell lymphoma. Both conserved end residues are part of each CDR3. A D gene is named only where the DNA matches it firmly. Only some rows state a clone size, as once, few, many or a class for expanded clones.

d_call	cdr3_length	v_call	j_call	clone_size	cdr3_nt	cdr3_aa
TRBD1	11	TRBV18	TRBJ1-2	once	TGTGCCAGCTCGGGACAGGCAGGGAACACCTTC	CASSGQAGNTF
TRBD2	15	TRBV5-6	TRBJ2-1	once	TGTGCCAGCAGCGCAGGACTAGCGGGGCCCAATGAGCAGTTCTTC	CASSAGLAGPNEQFF
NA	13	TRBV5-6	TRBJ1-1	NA	TGTGCCAGCAGCTTTACAGGGAACACTGAAGCTTTCTTT	CASSFTGNTEAFF
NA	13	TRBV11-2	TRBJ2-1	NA	TGTGCCAGCAGCTTCAGAGGGAACAATGAGCAGTTCTTC	CASSFRGNNEQFF
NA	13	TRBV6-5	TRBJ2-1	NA	TGTGCCACCAAACGGGCAGGGGCCAATGAGCAGTTCTTC	CATKRAGANEQFF
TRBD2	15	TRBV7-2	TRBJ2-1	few	TGTGCCAGCAGCCTCAGCGGGGGGGACCACAATGAGCAGTTCTTC	CASSLSGGDHNEQFF
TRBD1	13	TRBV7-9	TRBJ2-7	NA	TGTGCCAGCAGCTTAGGGACAGGATACGAGCAGTACTTC	CASSLGTGYEQYF
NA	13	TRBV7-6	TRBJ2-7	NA	TGTGCCAGCGCCGAGACTAGCTCCTACGAGCAGTACTTC	CASAETSSYEQYF
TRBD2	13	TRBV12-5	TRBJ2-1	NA	TGTGCTAGTGGTTTGGTTGGGGGGGATGAGCAGTTCTTC	CASGLVGGDEQFF
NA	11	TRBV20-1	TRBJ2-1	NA	TGCAGTGCTGGGAGGTCCAATGAGCAGTTCTTC	CSAGRSNEQFF
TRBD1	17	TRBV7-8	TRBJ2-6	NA	TGTGCCAGCAGCAAGGGACAGCAAGTCTCTGGGGCCAACGTCCTGACTTTC	CASSKGQQVSGANVLTF
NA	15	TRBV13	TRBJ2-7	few	TGTGCCAGCAGCTTATGGTCCCAGGGGACCCACGAGCAGTACTTC	CASSLWSQGTHEQYF
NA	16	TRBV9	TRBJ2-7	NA	TGTGCCAGCAGCCCTTTGACAGAGGTTATGTCGGACGAGCAGTACTTC	CASSPLTEVMSDEQYF
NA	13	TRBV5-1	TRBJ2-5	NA	TGCGCCAGCAGCCGGACTTGGCAAGAGACCCAGTACTTC	CASSRTWQETQYF
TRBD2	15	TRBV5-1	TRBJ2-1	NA	TGCGCCAGCAGCTTGTTGGGGGGGGCCTACAATGAGCAGTTCTTC	CASSLLGGAYNEQFF
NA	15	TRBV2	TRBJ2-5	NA	TGTGCCAGCGGTGAAGCACCGACTACCCCAGAGACCCAGTACTTC	CASGEAPTTPETQYF
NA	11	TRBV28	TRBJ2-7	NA	TGTGCCAGCACCCGCGGTTACGAGCAGTACTTC	CASTRGYEQYF
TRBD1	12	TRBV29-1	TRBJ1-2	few	TGCAGCGTTAGGACAGGGGGGTATGGCTACACCTTC	CSVRTGGYGYTF
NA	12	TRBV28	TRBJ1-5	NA	TGTGCCGGCCAGGGCAGCAATCAGCCCCAGCATTTT	CAGQGSNQPQHF
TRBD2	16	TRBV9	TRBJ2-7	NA	TGTGCCAGCAGCGTGGGGAGGGCGGGTGCCTCCTACGAGCAGTACTTC	CASSVGRAGASYEQYF
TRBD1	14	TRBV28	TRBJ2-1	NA	TGTGCCAGCAGTTTGGGACAGGGGTTTATTGGGCAGTTCTTC	CASSLGQGFIGQFF
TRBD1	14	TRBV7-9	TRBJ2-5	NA	TGTGCCAGCAGCGTGAACAGGGGGGTGGGGACCCAGTACTTC	CASSVNRGVGTQYF
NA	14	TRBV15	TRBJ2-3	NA	TGTGCCACCAGCAGAGCAGGGGGCACAGATACGCAGTATTTT	CATSRAGGTDTQYF
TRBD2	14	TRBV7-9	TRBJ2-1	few	TGTGCCAGCAGCTCGACTAGCGGTTACAATGAGCAGTTCTTC	CASSSTSGYNEQFF
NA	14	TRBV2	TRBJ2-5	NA	TGTGCCCTCAGGGAGGGGGGGGTTCGAGAGACCCAGTACTTC	CALREGGVRETQYF
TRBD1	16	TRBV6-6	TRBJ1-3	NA	TGTGCCAGCAGCTGGGGACAGGGCCAGACTGGAAACACCATATATTTT	CASSWGQGQTGNTIYF
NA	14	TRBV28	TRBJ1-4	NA	TGTGCCAGCAGTTTTCAGAGAGGGAGTGAAAAACTGTTTTTT	CASSFQRGSEKLFF
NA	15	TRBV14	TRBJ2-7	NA	TGTGTCAGCAGCCTGGGACACCCTGACCTTTACGAGCAGTACTTC	CVSSLGHPDLYEQYF
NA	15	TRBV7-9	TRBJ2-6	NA	TGTGCCAGCCATCAGGGGTTGTCTGGGGCCAACGTCCTGACTTTC	CASHQGLSGANVLTF
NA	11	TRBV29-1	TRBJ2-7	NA	TGCAGCGTTGATAGTCTTAACGAGCAGTACTTC	CSVDSLNEQYF
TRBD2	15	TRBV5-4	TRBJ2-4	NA	TGTGCCAGCAGCTTGGATCGGCTAGCGGGAAGCATTCAGTACTTC	CASSLDRLAGSIQYF
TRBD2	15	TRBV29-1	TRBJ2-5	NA	TGCAGCGTTGAAAGGTGGACTAGCGGTCAAGAGACCCAGTACTTC	CSVERWTSGQETQYF
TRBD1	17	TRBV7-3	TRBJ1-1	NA	TGTGCCCAGATGGCCCGGGACAGGGAGGGGAAGGACACTGAAGCTTTCTTT	CAQMARDREGKDTEAFF
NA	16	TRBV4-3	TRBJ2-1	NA	TGCGCCAGCAGCCAAGAGTTCGAGCGATTTAACAATGAGCAGTTCTTC	CASSQEFERFNNEQFF
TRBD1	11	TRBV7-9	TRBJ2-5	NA	TGTGCCAGCAGCGCCGACAGGGTCGAGTACTTC	CASSADRVEYF
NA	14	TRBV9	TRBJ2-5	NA	TGTGCCAGCAGCGTAGCTCCTAGAAGGGAGACCCAGTACTTC	CASSVAPRRETQYF
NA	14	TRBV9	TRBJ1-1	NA	TGTGCCAGCAGCGTAGAGGGAGGGGACACTGAAGCTTTCTTT	CASSVEGGDTEAFF
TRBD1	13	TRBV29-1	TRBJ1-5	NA	TGCAGCGTTTCGACAGGGGACAATCAGCCCCAGCATTTT	CSVSTGDNQPQHF
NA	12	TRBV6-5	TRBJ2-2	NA	TGTGCCAGCAGTCGGCGGGCCTGGGGAGCTGTTTTT	CASSRRAWGAVF
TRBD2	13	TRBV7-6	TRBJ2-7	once	TGTGCCAGCAGCCTCAGCGGGAGGGACGAGCAGTACTTC	CASSLSGRDEQYF
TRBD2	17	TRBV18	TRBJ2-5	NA	TGTGCCAGCTCGTATGGGACTAGCGGGAGTGGACAAGAGACCCAGTACTTC	CASSYGTSGSGQETQYF
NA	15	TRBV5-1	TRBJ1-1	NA	TGCGCCAGCAGCTCGGACGGGGGGGGCTTTACTGAAGCTTTCTTT	CASSSDGGGFTEAFF
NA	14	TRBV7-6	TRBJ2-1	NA	TGTGCCAGCAGCTTAGAGGACTACCCCAATGAGCAGTTCTTC	CASSLEDYPNEQFF
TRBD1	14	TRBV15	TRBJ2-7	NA	TGTGCCACCAGCAGGGACAGGACATCCTACGAGCAGTACTTC	CATSRDRTSYEQYF
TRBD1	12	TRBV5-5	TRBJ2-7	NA	TGTGCCAGCAGCTTAAGACAGGGCGAGCAGTACTTC	CASSLRQGEQYF
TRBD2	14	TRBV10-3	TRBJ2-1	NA	TGTGCCATCAAGCCTAGCGGGAGAGGCAATGAGCAGTTCTTC	CAIKPSGRGNEQFF
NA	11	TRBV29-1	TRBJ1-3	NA	TGCAGCGCAGGGCTTGGAAACACCATATATTTT	CSAGLGNTIYF
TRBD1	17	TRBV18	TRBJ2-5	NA	TGTGCCAGCTCCTTCGGGACAGGTGGTTCGGGCCAAGAGACCCAGTACTTC	CASSFGTGGSGQETQYF
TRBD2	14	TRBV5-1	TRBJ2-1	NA	TGCGCCAGCAGCTTAGCGGGAGGGGTGGGTGAGCAGTTCTTC	CASSLAGGVGEQFF
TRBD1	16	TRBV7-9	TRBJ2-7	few	TGTGCCAGCAGCGGACCTAATCCGGGACAGGGCTCCAAGCAGTACTTC	CASSGPNPGQGSKQYF
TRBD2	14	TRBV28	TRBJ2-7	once	TGTGCCAGTCTTCTTCCGGGACTAGCGGGAGATTTGTCCTTC	CASLLPGLAGDLSF